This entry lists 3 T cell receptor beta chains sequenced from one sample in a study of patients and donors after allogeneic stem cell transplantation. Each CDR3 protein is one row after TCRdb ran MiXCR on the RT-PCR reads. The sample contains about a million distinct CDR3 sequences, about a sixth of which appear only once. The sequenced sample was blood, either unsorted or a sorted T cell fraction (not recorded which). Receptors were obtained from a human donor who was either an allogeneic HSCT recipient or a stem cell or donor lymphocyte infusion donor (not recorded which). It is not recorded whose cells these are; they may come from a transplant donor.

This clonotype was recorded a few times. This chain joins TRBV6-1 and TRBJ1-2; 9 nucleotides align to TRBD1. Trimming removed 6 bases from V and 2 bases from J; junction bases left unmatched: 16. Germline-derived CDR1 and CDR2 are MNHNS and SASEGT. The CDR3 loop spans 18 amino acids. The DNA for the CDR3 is TGTGCCAGCAGCTCATTCGTTCTTACCGGGACAGGGAACTATGGCTACACCTTC. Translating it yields CASSSFVLTGTGNYGYTF.

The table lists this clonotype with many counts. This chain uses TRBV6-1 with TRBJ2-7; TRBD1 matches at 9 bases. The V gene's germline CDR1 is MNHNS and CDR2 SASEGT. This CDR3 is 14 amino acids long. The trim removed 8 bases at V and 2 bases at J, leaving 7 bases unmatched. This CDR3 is CASLRDRVTYEQYF. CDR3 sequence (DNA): TGTGCCAGCCTCCGGGACAGGGTGACCTACGAGCAGTACTTC.

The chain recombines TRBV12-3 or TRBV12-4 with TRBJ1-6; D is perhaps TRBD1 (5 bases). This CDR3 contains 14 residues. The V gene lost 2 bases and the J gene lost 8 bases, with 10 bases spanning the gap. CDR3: CASSLRGKHSPLHF. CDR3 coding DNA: TGTGCCAGCAGTTTAAGGGGAAAGCATTCACCCCTCCACTTT.